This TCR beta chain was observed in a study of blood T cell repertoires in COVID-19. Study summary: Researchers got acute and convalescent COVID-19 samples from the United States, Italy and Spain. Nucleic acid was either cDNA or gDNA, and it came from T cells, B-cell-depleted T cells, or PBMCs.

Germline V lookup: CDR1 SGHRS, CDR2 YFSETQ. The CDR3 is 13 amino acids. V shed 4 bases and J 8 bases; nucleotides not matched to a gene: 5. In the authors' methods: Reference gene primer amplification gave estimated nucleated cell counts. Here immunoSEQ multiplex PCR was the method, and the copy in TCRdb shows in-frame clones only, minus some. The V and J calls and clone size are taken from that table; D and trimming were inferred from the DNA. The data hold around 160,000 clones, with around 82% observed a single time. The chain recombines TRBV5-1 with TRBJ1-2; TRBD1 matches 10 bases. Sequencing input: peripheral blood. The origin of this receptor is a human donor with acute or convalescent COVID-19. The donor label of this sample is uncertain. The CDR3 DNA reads TGCGCCAGCAGCAAGGACAGGGGGGACGGCTACACCTTC. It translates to CASSKDRGDGYTF.